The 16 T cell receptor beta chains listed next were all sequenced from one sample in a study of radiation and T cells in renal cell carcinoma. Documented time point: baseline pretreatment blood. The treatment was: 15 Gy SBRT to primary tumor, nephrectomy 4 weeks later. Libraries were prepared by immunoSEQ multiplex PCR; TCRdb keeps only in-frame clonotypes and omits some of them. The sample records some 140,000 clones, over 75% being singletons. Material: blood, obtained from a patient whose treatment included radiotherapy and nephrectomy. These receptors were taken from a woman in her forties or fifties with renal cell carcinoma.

The CDR3 region has the DNA TGTGCCAGCAGTTACTCTGACAGGGGGGACACAGATACGCAGTATTTT. It codes for CASSYSDRGDTDTQYF. V and J are TRBV6-6 and TRBJ2-3; 9 positions agree with TRBD1. This CDR3 region has 16 residues. V was clipped by 0 bases and J by 2 bases; unmatched bases: 3. Looked up from germline, CDR1 is MNHNY and CDR2 is SVGAGI (reference sequence).

In DNA form, the CDR3 reads TGTGCCAGCAGCTTGTCTTTGGGGGGCGATGAGCAGTTCTTC. This sequence encodes CASSLSLGGDEQFF. The gene calls are TRBV9 and TRBJ2-1, with D perhaps TRBD1 or TRBD2 (6 bases each). The CDR3 is 14 amino acids. Germline loops: CDR1 SGDLS, CDR2 YYNGEE. The V and J ends lost 4 bases and 8 bases respectively, with 16 bases between them.

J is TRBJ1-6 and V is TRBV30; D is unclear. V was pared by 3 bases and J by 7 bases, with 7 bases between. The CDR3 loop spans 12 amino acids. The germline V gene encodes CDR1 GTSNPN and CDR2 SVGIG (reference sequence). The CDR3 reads CAWRSGNSPLHF. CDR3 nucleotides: TGTGCCTGGAGATCGGGAAATTCACCCCTCCACTTT.

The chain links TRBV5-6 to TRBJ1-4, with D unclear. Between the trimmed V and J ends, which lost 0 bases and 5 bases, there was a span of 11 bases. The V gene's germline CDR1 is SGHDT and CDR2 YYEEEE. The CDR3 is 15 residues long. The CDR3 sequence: CASSLVGRSNEKLFF. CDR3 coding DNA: TGTGCCAGCAGCTTGGTTGGGAGAAGCAATGAAAAACTGTTTTTT. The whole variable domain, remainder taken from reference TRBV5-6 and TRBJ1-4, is DAGVTQSPTHLIKTRGQQVTLRCSPKSGHDTVSWYQQALGQGPQFIFQYYEEEERQRGNFPDRFSGHQFPNYSSELNVNALLLGDSALYLCASSLVGRSNEKLFFGSGTQLSVL.

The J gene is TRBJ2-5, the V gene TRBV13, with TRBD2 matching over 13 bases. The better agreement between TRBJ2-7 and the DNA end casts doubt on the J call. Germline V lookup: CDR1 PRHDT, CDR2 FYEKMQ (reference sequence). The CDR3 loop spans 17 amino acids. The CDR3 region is CASSYRGLAGVSYEQYF. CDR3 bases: TGTGCCAGCAGCTATCGCGGACTAGCGGGGGTTTCCTACGAGCAGTACTTC.

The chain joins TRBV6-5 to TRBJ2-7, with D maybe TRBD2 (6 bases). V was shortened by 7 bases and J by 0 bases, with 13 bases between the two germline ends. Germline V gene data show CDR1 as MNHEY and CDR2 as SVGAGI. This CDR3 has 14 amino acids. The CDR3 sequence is CASKTSLSSYEQYF. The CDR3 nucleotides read TGTGCCAGCAAAACTAGCTTAAGCTCCTACGAGCAGTACTTC.

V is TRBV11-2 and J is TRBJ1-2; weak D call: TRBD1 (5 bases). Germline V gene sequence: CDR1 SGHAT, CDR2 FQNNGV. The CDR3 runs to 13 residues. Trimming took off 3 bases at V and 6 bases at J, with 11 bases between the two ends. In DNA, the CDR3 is TGTGCCAGCAGCTTTCAGGGTTTGGATGGCTACACCTTC. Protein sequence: CASSFQGLDGYTF.

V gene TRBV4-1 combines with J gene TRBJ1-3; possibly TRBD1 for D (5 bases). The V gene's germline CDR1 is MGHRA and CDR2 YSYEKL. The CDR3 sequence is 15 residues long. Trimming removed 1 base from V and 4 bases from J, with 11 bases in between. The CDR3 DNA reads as TGCGCCAGCAGCCAAGGGGTTACAGGCGGAAACACCATATATTTT. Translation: CASSQGVTGGNTIYF.

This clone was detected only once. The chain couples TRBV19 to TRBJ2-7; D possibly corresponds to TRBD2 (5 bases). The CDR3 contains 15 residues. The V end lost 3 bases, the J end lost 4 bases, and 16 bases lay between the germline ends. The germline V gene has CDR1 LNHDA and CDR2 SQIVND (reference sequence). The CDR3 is CASSIRGGADYEQYF. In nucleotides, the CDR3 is TGTGCCAGTAGTATCCGAGGAGGAGCGGATTACGAGCAGTACTTC. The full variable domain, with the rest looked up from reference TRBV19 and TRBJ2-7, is DGGITQSPKYLFRKEGQNVTLSCEQNLNHDAMYWYRQDPGQGLRLIYYSQIVNDFQKGDIAEGYSVSREKKESFPLTVTSAQKNPTAFYLCASSIRGGADYEQYFGPGTRLTVT.

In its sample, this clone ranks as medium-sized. The CDR3 loop is CASSYLAEQFF. Written as DNA, the CDR3 is TGTGCCAGCAGTTATCTTGCTGAGCAGTTCTTC. The chain carries TRBV6-6 and TRBJ2-1; D not resolved. Looked up from germline, CDR1 is MNHNY and CDR2 is SVGAGI (reference sequence). This CDR3 spans 11 amino acids. Trimming took 3 bases from V and 9 from J, leaving 6 bases between them.

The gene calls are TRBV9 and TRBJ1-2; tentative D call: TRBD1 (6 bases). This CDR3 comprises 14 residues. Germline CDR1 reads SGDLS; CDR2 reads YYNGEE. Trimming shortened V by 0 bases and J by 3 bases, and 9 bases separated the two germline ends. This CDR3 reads CASSVAGQYYGYTF. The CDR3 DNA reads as TGTGCCAGCAGCGTAGCTGGACAGTACTATGGCTACACCTTC.

CDR3 in amino acids: CASSPLSGVRSYEQYF. CDR3 in DNA: TGTGCCAGCAGCCCCCTAAGCGGGGTAAGGTCCTACGAGCAGTACTTC. V is TRBV7-6 and J is TRBJ2-7, with 7 bases fitting TRBD2. The length of the CDR3 is 16 residues. V was clipped by 5 bases and J by 1 base; unmatched bases: 11. The germline gives CDR1 SGHVS, CDR2 FNYEAQ.

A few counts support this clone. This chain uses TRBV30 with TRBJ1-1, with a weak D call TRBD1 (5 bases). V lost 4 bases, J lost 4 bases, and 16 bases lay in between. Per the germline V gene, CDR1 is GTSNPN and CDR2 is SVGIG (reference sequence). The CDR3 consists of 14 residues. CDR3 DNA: TGTGCCTGGAAAATAGCAGGGCTTCCCACTGAAGCTTTCTTT. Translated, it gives CAWKIAGLPTEAFF. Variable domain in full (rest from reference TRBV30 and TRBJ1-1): SQTIHQWPATLVQPVGSPLSLECTVEGTSNPNLYWYRQAAGRGLQLLFYSVGIGQISSEVPQNLSASRPQDRQFILSSKKLLLSDSGFYLCAWKIAGLPTEAFFGQGTRLTVV.

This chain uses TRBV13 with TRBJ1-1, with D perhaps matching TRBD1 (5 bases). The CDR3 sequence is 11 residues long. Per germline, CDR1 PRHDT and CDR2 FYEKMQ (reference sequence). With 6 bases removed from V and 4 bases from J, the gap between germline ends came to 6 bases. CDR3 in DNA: TGTGCCAGCAGGGGGGTCACTGAAGCTTTCTTT. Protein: CASRGVTEAFF.

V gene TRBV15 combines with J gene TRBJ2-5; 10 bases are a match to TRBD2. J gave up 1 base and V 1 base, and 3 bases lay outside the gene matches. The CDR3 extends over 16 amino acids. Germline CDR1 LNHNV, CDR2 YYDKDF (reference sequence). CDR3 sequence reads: CATSRGSGGPQETQYF. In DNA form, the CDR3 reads TGTGCCACCAGCAGAGGTAGCGGGGGGCCCCAAGAGACCCAGTACTTC.

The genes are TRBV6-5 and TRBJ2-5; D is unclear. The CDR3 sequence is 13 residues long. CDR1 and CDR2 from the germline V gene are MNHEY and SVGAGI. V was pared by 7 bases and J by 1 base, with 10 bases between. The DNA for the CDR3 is TGTGCCAGCACCAAGACTCTCCAAGAGACCCAGTACTTC. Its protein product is CASTKTLQETQYF.